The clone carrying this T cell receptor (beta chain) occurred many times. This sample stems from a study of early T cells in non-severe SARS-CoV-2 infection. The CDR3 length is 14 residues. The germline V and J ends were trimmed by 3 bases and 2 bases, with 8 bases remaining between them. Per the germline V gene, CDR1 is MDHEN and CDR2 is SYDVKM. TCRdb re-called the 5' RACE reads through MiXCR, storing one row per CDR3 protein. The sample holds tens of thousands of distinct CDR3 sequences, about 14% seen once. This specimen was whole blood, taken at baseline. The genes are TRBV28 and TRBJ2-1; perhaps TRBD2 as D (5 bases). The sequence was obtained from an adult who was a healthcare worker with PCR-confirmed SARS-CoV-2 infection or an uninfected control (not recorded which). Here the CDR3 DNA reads TGTGCCAGCAGTTTGCGGGTTGCCTACAATGAGCAGTTCTTC. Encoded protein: CASSLRVAYNEQFF.